A few counts support the clone carrying this T cell receptor beta chain. This table comes from immunoSEQ multiplex PCR, and its TCRdb copy is limited to in-frame clones, with some not included. The sample has more than 8,000 clones; roughly 50% are singletons. The CDR3 spans 14 residues. Germline V gives CDR1 SGHTA, CDR2 FQGTGA. V shed 5 bases, J shed 15 bases, and the junction held 15 bases outside the gene matches. This specimen comes from a study of tissue T cells after allogeneic stem cell transplantation. Overall study: Pathologist H&E review favored samples with visible lymphocytes for sequencing among multiple samples.

The clonotype comes from a female donor older than 55 with lung cancer. The source was tissue from the jejunum, collected at autopsy. The chain uses TRBV7-3 and TRBJ2-1; 8 positions match TRBD2. CDR3 sequence: CASSPINAGGHVFF. CDR3 DNA: TGTGCCAGCAGCCCCATCAATGCGGGGGGCCACGTGTTCTTC.